This T cell receptor (beta chain) emerged from a study of T-cell memory formation after mild COVID-19. Points from the study as a whole: Shrinking CD4+ clones were chiefly CM and EM; CD8+ ones were chiefly EMRA. A second wave of clones peaked on day 37, and their SARS-CoV-2 specificity went unconfirmed. Some SARS-CoV-2-responding clones were already detected in memory before infection.

Ten or more counts support this clonotype. Its antigen is undetermined. Libraries for TCRalpha and TCRbeta carried sample barcodes and unique molecular identifiers via 5'RACE. In TCRdb, the 5' RACE reads were re-called with MiXCR into one record per CDR3 protein. This table holds around 250,000 distinct CDR3 sequences, about a sixth found once. The CDR3 consists of 16 residues. Losses at the gene ends were 6 bases for V and 2 bases for J; bases not matched to a gene: 10. The chain combines TRBV12-3 or TRBV12-4 with TRBJ2-3; 8 bases align to TRBD2. This TCR came from a man younger than 30 who had mild COVID-19 (a few samples of this study predate the infection). Cell type and time point are not known. Sequenced material: PBMCs or a T cell subset sorted from them (not recorded which). The CDR3 loop reads CASSRWLAGLTDTQYF. Written as DNA, the CDR3 is TGTGCCAGCAGCCGATGGTTAGCGGGGCTCACAGATACGCAGTATTTT.